Reported below is one T cell receptor (beta chain). The data belong to a study of blood T cell repertoires in COVID-19. The CDR3 loop spans 15 amino acids. V was cut by 0 bases and J by 7 bases, with 17 bases left in between. Germline lookup yields CDR1 SGHRS and CDR2 YFSETQ. Original data processing: Using reference gene primer amplification, nucleated cell counts were estimated. The table came from immunoSEQ multiplex PCR; TCRdb's copy has only in-frame clones and leaves some out. V, J and clone size were drawn from that table, and D and trimming were deduced from the DNA. The sample consists of about 130,000 clones, around four fifths of them appearing once.

Sequencing was performed on peripheral blood. The source of this sequence is a man aged 55 to 70 with acute or convalescent COVID-19. The chain links TRBV5-1 to TRBJ2-7, with a tentative D call TRBD2 (5 bases). The CDR3 DNA sequence: TGCGCCAGCAGCTTGGGAGGGCAGCCGTTGGGGGAGCAGTACTTC. Amino acid sequence: CASSLGGQPLGEQYF.